This T cell receptor beta chain is from a study of blood T cell repertoires in COVID-19. Germline-derived CDR1 and CDR2 are LNHDA and SQIVND (reference sequence). This CDR3 is 14 amino acids long. V shed 5 bases and J shed 5 bases, with 10 bases lying between them. Assay used: immunoSEQ multiplex PCR; TCRdb lists only in-frame clones, some missing. Here the sample spans fewer than 110,000 clones, 75% to 90% being singletons. The chain recombines TRBV19 with TRBJ1-6; a weak D match, TRBD1 (5 bases). The sequence was obtained from a human donor in a cohort sampled during active COVID-19. The sequenced sample consisted of peripheral blood. CDR3 coding DNA: TGTGCCAGTAGTGCAGGGTTCAATAATTCACCCCTCCACTTT. Amino acid sequence: CASSAGFNNSPLHF.